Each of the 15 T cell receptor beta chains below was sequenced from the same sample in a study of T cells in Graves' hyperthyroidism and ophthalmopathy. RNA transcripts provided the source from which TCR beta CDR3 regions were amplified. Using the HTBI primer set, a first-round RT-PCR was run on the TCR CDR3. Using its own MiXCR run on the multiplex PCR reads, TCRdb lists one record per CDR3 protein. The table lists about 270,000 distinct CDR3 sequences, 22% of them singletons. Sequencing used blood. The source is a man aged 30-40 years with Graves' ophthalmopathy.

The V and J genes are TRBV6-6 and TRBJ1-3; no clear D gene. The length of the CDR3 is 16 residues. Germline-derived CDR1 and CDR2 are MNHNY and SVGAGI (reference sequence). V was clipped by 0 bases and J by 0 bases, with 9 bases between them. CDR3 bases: TGTGCCAGCAGTTACTCGAAGGGCCCCTCTGGAAACACCATATATTTT. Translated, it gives CASSYSKGPSGNTIYF.

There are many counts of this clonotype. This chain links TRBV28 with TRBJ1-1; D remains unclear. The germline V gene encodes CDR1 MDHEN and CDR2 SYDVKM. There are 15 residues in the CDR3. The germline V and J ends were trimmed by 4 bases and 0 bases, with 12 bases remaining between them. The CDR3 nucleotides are TGTGCCAGCAGTTCCCCGGGGTACATGAACACTGAAGCTTTCTTT. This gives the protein CASSSPGYMNTEAFF.

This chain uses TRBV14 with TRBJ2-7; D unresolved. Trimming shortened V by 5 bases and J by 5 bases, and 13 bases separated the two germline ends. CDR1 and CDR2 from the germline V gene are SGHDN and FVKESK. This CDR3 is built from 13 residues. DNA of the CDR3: TGTGCCAGCAGCGTTGTAGCTGGCGACGAGCAGTACTTC. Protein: CASSVVAGDEQYF.

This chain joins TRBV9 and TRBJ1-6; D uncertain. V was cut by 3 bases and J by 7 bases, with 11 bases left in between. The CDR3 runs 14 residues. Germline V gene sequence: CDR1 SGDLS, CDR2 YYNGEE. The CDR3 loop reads CASSADGVNSPLHF. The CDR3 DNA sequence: TGTGCCAGCAGCGCGGACGGCGTGAATTCACCCCTCCACTTT.

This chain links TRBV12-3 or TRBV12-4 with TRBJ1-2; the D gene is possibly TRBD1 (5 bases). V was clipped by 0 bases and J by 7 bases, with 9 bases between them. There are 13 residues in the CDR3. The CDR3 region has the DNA TGTGCCAGCAGTTTAGCGGGCAGGGTTGGCTACACCTTC. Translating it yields CASSLAGRVGYTF.

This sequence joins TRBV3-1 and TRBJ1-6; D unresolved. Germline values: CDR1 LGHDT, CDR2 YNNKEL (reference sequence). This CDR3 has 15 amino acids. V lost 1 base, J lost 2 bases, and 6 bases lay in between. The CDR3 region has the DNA TGTGCCAGCAGCCAAGTAGGGCCCTATAATTCACCCCTCCACTTT. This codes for CASSQVGPYNSPLHF.

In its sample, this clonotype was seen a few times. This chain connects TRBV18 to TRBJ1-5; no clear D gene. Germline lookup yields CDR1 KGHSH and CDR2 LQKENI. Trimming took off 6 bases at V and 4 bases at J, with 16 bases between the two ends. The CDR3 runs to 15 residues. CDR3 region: CASSPRHSGNQPQHF. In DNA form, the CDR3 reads TGTGCCAGCTCCCCCCGACATAGCGGGAATCAGCCCCAGCATTTT.

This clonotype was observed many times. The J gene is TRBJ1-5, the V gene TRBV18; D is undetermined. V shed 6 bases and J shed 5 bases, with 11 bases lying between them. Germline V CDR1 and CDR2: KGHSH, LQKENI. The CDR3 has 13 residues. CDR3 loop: CASSPTRDQPQHF. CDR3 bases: TGTGCCAGCTCGCCAACCCGGGATCAGCCCCAGCATTTT.

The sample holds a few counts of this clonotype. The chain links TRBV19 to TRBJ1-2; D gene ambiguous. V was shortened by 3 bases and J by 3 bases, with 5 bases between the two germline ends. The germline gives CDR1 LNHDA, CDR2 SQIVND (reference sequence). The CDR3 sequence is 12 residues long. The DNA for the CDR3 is TGTGCCAGTAGTATGAGGTACTATGGCTACACCTTC. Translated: CASSMRYYGYTF.

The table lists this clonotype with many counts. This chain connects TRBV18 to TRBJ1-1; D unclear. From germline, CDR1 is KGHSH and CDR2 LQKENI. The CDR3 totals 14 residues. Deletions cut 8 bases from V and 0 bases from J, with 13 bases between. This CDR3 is CASALGILNTEAFF. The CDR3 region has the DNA TGTGCCAGCGCTTTGGGGATCCTGAACACTGAAGCTTTCTTT.

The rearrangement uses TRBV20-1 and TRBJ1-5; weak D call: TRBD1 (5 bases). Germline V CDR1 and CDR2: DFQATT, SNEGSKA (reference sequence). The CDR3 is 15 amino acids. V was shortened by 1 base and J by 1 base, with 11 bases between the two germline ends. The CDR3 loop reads CSARALRDSNQPQHF. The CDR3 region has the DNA TGCAGTGCTAGAGCACTCCGGGACAGCAATCAGCCCCAGCATTTT.

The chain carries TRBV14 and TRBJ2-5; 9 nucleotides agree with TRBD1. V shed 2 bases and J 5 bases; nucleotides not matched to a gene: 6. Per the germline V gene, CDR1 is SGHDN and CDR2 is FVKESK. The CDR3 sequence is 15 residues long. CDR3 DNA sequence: TGTGCCAGCAGCCAACGGACAGGGGTTCTGGAGACCCAGTACTTC. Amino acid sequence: CASSQRTGVLETQYF.

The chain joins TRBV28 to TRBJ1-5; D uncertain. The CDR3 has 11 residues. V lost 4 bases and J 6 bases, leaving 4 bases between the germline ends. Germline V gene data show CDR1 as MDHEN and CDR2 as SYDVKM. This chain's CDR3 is CASSSVQPQHF. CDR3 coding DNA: TGTGCCAGCAGTTCCGTTCAGCCCCAGCATTTT.

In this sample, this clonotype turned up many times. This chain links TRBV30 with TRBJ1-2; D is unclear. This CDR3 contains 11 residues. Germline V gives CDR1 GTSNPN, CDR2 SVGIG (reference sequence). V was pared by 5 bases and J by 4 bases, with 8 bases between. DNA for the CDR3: TGTGCCTGGGAGGCTCTCTATGGCTACACCTTC. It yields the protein CAWEALYGYTF.

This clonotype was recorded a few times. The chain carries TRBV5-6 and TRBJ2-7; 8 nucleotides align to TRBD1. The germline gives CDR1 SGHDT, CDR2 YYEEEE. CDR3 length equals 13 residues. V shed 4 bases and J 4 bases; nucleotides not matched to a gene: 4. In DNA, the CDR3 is TGTGCCAGCAGCGGACAGGGAACGTACGAGCAGTACTTC. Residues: CASSGQGTYEQYF.